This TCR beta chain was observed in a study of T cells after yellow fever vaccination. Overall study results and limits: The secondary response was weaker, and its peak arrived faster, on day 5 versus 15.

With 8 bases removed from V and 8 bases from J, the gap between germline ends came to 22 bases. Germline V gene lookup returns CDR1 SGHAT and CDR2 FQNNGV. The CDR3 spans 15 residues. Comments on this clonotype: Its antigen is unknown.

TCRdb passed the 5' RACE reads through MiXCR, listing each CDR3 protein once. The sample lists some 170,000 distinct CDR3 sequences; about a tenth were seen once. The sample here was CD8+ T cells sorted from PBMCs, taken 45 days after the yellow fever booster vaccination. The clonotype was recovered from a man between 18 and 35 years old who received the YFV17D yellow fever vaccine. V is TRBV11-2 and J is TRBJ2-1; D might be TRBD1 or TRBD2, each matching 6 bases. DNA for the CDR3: TGTGCCAGCCTTCGGAGGAGGGGGTACATTGATGAGCAGTTCTTC. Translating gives CASLRRRGYIDEQFF.